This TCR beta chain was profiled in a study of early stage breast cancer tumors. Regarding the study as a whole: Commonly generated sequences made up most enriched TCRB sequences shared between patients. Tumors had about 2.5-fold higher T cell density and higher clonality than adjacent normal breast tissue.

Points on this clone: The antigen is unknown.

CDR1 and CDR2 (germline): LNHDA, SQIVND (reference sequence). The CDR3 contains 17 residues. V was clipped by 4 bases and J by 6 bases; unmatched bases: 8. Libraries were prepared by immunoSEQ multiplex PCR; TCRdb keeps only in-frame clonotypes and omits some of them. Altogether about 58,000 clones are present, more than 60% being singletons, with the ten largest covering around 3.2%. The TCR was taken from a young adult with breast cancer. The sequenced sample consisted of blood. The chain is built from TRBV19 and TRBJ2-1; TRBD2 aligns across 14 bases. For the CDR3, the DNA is TGTGCCAGTAGTAGCTCCGGACTAGCGGGAGGAGGCAATGAGCAGTTCTTC. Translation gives CASSSSGLAGGGNEQFF.